The source of this TCR beta chain is a study of blood T cell repertoires in COVID-19. Study in general: Sites in the United States, Italy and Spain provided acute and convalescent COVID-19 samples. PBMCs, B-cell-depleted T cells, or T cells provided the cDNA or gDNA that made up the material.

V lost 7 bases to trimming and J lost 8 bases, with 8 bases between them. Germline-derived CDR1 and CDR2 are SNHLY and FYNNEI. The length of the CDR3 is 11 residues. Source study methods: Nucleated cell number was recorded as an estimate derived from reference gene primer amplification. The data were produced by immunoSEQ multiplex PCR, yet TCRdb's version contains in-frame clones alone and is incomplete. The DNA was the basis for D and trimming; V, J and clone size are from that table. Of approximately 250,000 clones listed, more than 85% are singletons. The chain carries TRBV2 and TRBJ2-2; perhaps TRBD2 as D (5 bases). This TCR was recovered from a man aged 18-30 years with active or convalescent COVID-19. Material for sequencing was peripheral blood. CDR3 in amino acids: CASNRDGELFF. The DNA of the CDR3 is TGTGCCAGCAACCGGGATGGGGAGCTGTTTTTT. Drawing the rest from reference TRBV2 and TRBJ2-2, the complete variable domain is EPEVTQTPSHQVTQMGQEVILRCVPISNHLYFYWYRQILGQKVEFLVSFYNNEISEKSEIFDDQFSVERPDGSNFTLKIRSTKLEDSAMYFCASNRDGELFFGEGSRLTVL.